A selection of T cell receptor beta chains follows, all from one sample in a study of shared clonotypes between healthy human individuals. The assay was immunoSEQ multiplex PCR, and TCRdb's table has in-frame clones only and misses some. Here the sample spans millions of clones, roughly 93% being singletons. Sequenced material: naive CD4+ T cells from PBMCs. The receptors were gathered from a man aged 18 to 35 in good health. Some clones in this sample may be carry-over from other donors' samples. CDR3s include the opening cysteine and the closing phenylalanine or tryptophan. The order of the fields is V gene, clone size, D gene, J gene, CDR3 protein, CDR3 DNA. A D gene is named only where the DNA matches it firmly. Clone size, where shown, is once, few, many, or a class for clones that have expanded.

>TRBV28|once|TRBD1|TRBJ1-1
CASRTTGGDEAFF
TGTGCCAGCAGGACCACAGGGGGGGATGAAGCTTTCTTT
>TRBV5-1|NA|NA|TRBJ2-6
CASSWRGPGANVLTF
TGCGCCAGCAGCTGGAGGGGTCCCGGGGCCAACGTCCTGACTTTC
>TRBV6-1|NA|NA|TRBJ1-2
CASSGAGQVNYGYTF
TGTGCCAGCAGTGGGGCGGGGCAAGTTAACTATGGCTACACCTTC
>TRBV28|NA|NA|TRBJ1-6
CASSSPTTGVPLHF
TGTGCCAGCAGTTCCCCCACCACAGGAGTACCCCTCCACTTT
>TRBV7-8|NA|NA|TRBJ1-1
CASSWDIREAFF
TGTGCCAGCAGCTGGGACATACGTGAAGCTTTCTTT
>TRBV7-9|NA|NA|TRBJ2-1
CAGELVYNEQFF
TGTGCCGGGGAACTGGTCTACAATGAGCAGTTCTTC
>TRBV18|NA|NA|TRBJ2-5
CASSPSQSQETQYF
TGTGCCAGCTCACCCTCACAGAGTCAAGAGACCCAGTACTTC
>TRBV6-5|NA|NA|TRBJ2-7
CASSYDTSLGEQYF
TGTGCCAGCAGTTACGACACCTCCCTCGGGGAGCAGTACTTC
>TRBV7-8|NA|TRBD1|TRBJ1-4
CASSPGQGGVWEKLFF
TGTGCCAGCAGCCCCGGACAGGGCGGTGTATGGGAAAAACTGTTTTTT
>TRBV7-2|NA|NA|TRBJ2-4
CASSLASLNDIQYF
TGTGCCAGCAGCTTAGCTAGTTTAAACGACATTCAGTACTTC
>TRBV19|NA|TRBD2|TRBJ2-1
CASSSGASGNNEQFF
TGTGCCAGTAGTTCGGGGGCTAGCGGGAACAATGAGCAGTTCTTC
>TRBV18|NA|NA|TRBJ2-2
CASSRFPTARTGELFF
TGTGCCAGCTCACGGTTTCCCACAGCGAGGACCGGGGAGCTGTTTTTT
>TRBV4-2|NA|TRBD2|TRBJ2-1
CASSRRLADYNEQFF
TGTGCCAGCAGCCGCCGACTAGCCGACTACAATGAGCAGTTCTTC
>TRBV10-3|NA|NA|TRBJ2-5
CAISESVTQYF
TGTGCCATCAGTGAGTCCGTGACCCAGTACTTC
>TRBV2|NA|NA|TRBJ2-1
CASRGGTTPEQFF
TGTGCCAGCAGGGGAGGAACAACACCTGAGCAGTTCTTC
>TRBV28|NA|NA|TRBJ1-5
CASSLLGQPQHF
TGTGCCAGCAGTTTATTGGGCCAGCCCCAGCATTTT
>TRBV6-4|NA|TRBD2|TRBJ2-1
CASRALGTSANNEQFF
TGTGCCAGCAGGGCCTTAGGGACTAGCGCAAACAATGAGCAGTTCTTC
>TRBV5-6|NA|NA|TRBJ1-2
CASSLWGAEGYTF
TGTGCCAGCAGCTTGTGGGGGGCTGAAGGCTACACCTTC
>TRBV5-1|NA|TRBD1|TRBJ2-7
CASSWAKTGYEQYF
TGCGCCAGCAGCTGGGCGAAGACAGGGTACGAGCAGTACTTC
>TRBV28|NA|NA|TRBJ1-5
CASSPPVGQNGAQPQHF
TGTGCCAGCAGCCCCCCGGTCGGACAGAACGGGGCTCAGCCCCAGCATTTT
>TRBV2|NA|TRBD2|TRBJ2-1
CASSEWTSGSYEQFF
TGTGCCAGCAGTGAATGGACTAGCGGGAGTTATGAGCAGTTCTTC
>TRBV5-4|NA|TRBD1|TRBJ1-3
CASSYSGTDRNTIYF
TGTGCCAGCAGCTACAGCGGGACAGACCGAAACACCATATATTTT
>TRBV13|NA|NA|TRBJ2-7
CASEPLGGTYEQYF
TGTGCCAGTGAGCCGTTAGGGGGGACCTACGAGCAGTACTTC
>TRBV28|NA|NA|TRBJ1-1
CASSFQWGTAETEAFF
TGTGCCAGCAGTTTCCAGTGGGGGACCGCCGAGACTGAAGCTTTCTTT
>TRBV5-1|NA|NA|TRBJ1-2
CASSLVSGAVGGYGYTF
TGCGCCAGCAGCTTGGTGTCTGGGGCGGTAGGCGGCTATGGCTACACCTTC
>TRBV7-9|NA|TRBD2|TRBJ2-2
CASRERGGENTGELFF
TGTGCCAGCAGAGAAAGGGGAGGGGAAAACACCGGGGAGCTGTTTTTT
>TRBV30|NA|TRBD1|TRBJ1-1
CAWIDRGGTEAFF
TGTGCCTGGATCGACAGGGGTGGGACTGAAGCTTTCTTT
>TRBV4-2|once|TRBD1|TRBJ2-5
CASSQNRGQETQYF
TGTGCCAGCAGCCAGAACAGGGGGCAAGAGACCCAGTACTTC
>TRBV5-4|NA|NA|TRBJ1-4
CASSPQRGTGEKLFF
TGTGCCAGCAGCCCCCAGCGGGGTACCGGTGAAAAACTGTTTTTT
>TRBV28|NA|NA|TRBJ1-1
CASSPQGSGNTEAFF
TGTGCCAGCAGTCCGCAAGGGAGTGGGAACACTGAAGCTTTCTTT
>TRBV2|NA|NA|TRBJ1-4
CASNYQGGNNEKLFF
TGTGCCAGCAATTATCAGGGTGGGAATAATGAAAAACTGTTTTTT
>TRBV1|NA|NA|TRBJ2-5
CTSSQEVHQETQYF
TGCACCAGCAGCCAAGAGGTCCACCAAGAGACCCAGTACTTC
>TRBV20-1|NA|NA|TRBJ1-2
CSASDIYGYTF
TGCAGTGCCTCGGACATCTATGGCTACACCTTC
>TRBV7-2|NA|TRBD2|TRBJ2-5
CASSPWTSGPQETQYF
TGTGCCAGCAGCCCTTGGACTAGCGGTCCCCAAGAGACCCAGTACTTC
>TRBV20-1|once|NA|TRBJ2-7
CSASGYEQYF
TGCAGTGCCTCTGGCTACGAGCAGTACTTC
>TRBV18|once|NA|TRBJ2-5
CASSPGTAGETQYF
TGTGCCAGCTCACCCGGGACGGCCGGCGAGACCCAGTACTTC
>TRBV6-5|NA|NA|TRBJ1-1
CASSLVPNLGAFF
TGTGCCAGCAGTCTGGTTCCGAATCTAGGGGCTTTCTTT
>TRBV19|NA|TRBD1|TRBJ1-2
CASSIVQGNYGYTF
TGTGCCAGTAGTATAGTACAGGGGAACTATGGCTACACCTTC
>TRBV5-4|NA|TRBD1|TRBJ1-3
CASSATGGAGNTIYF
TGTGCCAGCAGCGCCACAGGGGGCGCGGGGAACACCATATATTTT
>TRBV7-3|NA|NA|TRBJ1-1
CASSLLFLNTEAFF
TGTGCCAGCAGCCTCCTGTTTTTGAACACTGAAGCTTTCTTT
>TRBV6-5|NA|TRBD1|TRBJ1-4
CASSYDRGTEKLFF
TGTGCCAGCAGTTACGACAGGGGAACTGAAAAACTGTTTTTT
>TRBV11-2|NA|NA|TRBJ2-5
CASSPNRVGSETQYF
TGTGCCAGCAGCCCTAACAGGGTTGGTAGTGAGACCCAGTACTTC
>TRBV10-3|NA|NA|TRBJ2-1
CAISGEGGIYNEQFF
TGTGCCATCAGTGGAGAGGGAGGAATATACAATGAGCAGTTCTTC
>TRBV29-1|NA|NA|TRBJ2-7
CSVAVASYEQYF
TGCAGCGTTGCAGTTGCCTCCTACGAGCAGTACTTC
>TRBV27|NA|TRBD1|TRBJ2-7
CASSDRDRVNEQYF
TGTGCCAGCAGTGACCGGGACAGGGTCAACGAGCAGTACTTC
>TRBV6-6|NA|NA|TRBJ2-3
CASSLRETQRTDTQYF
TGTGCCAGCAGCCTTCGGGAAACTCAGCGCACAGATACGCAGTATTTT
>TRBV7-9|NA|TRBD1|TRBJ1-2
CASSGGQGVYGYTF
TGTGCCAGCAGCGGCGGACAGGGAGTCTATGGCTACACCTTC
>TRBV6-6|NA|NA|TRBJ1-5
CASSPTLGDQPQHF
TGTGCCAGCAGCCCCACACTGGGGGATCAGCCCCAGCATTTT
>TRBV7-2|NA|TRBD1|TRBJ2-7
CASSYRSTGGHEQYF
TGTGCCAGCAGCTACCGATCAACAGGGGGCCACGAGCAGTACTTC
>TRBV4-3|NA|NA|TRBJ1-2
CASSQDRAWGGDYGYTF
TGCGCCAGCAGCCAAGATAGGGCGTGGGGAGGGGACTATGGCTACACCTTC
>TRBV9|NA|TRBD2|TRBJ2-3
CASSVEGSGGDTQYF
TGTGCCAGCAGCGTAGAGGGTAGCGGGGGAGATACGCAGTATTTT
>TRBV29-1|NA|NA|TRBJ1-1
CSVENRAPKAFF
TGCAGCGTAGAAAACAGGGCACCTAAAGCTTTCTTT
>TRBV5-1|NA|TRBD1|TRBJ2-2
CASRSGTENTGELFF
TGCGCCAGCAGGTCCGGGACAGAGAACACCGGGGAGCTGTTTTTT
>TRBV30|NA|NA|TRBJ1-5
CAWSDDMANNQPQHF
TGTGCCTGGAGCGACGACATGGCTAACAATCAGCCCCAGCATTTT
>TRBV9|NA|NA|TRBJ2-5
CASSYGTVAQQETQYF
TGTGCCAGCAGCTACGGCACAGTCGCTCAACAAGAGACCCAGTACTTC
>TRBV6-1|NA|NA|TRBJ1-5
CASAVPHQPQHF
TGTGCCAGCGCAGTCCCCCATCAGCCCCAGCATTTT
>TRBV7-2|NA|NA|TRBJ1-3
CASSLGLIGYTIYF
TGTGCCAGCAGCTTAGGGCTAATAGGATACACCATATATTTT
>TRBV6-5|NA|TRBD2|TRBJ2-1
CASTRTSGVREQFF
TGTGCCAGCACCCGGACTAGCGGGGTTCGAGAGCAGTTCTTC
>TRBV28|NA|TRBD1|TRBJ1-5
CASSLLGTGPNQPQHF
TGTGCCAGCAGTTTACTGGGGACAGGGCCCAATCAGCCCCAGCATTTT